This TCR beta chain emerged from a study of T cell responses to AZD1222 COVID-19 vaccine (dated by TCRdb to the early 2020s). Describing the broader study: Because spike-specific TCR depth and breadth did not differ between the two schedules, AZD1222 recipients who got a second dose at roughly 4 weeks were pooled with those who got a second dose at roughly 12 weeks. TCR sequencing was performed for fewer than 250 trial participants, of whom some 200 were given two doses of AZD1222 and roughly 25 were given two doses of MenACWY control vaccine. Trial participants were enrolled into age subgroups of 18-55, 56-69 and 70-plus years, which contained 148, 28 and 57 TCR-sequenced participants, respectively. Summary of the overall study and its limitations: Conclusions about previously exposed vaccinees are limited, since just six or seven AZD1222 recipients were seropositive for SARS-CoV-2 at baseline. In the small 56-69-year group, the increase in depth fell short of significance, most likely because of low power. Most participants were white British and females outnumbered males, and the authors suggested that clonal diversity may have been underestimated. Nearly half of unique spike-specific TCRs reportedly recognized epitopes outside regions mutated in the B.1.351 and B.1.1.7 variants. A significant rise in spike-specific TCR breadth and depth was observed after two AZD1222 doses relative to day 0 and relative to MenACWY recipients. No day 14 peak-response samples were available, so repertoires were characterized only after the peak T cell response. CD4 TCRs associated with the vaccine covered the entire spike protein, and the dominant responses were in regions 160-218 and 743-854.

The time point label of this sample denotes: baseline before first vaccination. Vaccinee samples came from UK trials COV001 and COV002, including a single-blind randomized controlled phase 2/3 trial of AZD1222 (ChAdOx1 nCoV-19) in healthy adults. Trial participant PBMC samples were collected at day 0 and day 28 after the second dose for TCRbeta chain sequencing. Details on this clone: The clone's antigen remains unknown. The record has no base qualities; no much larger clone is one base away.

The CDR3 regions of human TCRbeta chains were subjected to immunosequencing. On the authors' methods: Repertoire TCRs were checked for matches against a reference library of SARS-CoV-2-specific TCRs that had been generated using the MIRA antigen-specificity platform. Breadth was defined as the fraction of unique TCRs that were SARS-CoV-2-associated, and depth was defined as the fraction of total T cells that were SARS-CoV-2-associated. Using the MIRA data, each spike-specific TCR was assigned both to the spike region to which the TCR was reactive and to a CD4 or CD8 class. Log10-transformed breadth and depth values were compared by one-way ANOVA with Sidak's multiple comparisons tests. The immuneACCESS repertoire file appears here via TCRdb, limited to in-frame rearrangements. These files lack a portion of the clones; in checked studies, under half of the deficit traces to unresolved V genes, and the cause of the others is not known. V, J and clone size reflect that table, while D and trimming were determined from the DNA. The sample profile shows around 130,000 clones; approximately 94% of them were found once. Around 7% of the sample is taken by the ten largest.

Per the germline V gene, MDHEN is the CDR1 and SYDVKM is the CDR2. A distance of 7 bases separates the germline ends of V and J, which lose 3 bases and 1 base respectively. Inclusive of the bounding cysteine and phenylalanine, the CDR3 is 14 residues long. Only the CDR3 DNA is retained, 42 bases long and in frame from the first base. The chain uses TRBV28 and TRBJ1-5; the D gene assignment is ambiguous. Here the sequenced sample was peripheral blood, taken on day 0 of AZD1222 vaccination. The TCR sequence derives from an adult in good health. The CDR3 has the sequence CASSFSLSNQPQHF. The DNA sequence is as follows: TGTGCCAGCAGTTTTAGTTTGAGCAATCAGCCCCAGCATTTT.